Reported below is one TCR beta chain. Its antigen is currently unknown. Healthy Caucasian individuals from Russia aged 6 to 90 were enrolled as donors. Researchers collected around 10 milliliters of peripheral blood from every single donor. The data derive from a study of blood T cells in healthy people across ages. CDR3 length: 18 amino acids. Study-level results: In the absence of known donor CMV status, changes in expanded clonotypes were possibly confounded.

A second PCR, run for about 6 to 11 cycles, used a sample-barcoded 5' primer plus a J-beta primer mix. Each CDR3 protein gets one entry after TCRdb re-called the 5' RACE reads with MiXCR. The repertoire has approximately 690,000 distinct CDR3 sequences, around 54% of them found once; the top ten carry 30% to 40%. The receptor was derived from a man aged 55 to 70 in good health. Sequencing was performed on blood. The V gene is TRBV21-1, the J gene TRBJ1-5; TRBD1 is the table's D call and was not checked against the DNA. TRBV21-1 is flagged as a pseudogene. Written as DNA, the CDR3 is TGTGCCAGCAGCGAGAACCGTTTGGGACCTACAGCCAAACAGCCCCAGCATTTT. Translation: CASSENRLGPTAKQPQHF.